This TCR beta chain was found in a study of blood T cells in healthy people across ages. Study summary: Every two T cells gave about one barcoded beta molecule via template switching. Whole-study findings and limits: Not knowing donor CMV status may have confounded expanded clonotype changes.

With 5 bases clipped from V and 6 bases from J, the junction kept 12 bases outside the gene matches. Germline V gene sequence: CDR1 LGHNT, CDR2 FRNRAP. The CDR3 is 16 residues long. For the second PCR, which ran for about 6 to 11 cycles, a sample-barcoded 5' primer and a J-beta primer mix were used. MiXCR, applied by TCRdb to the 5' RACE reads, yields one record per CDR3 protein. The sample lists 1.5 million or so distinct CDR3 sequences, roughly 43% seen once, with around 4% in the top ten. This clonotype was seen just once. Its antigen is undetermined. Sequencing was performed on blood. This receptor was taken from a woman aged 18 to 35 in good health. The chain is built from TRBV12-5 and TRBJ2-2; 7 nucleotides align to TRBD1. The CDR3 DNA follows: TGTGCTAGTGGTCCGCGAGACAGGGTTGGACCCGGGGAGCTGTTTTTT. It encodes CASGPRDRVGPGELFF. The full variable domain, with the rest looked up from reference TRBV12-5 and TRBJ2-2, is DARVTQTPRHKVTEMGQEVTMRCQPILGHNTVFWYRQTMMQGLELLAYFRNRAPLDDSGMPKDRFSAEMPDATLATLKIQPSEPRDSAVYFCASGPRDRVGPGELFFGEGSRLTVL.